These 2 T cell receptor beta chains came from one sample sequenced in a study of blood T cell repertoires in COVID-19 (dated by TCRdb to about 2020). Library creation used the immunoSEQ multiplex PCR assay. Held by TCRdb, this immuneACCESS table contains in-frame sequences only and omits some clones. Under half of the omission traces to an unresolved V gene where checked; the cause of the rest is unknown. A total of 150,000 to 200,000 clones appear in this sample, approximately 84% of them only once. 12% to 15% of the sample is held by the ten biggest clonotypes. The sequencing input was peripheral blood. These receptors all come from a man aged 18 to 30 with active or convalescent COVID-19.

The CDR3 loop is CASSPGSAGMTEAFF. CDR3 nucleotide sequence: TGTGCCAGCTCACCTGGTTCGGCAGGGATGACTGAAGCTTTCTTT. The chain joins TRBV18 to TRBJ1-1; TRBD1 is a possible D gene (5 bases). This CDR3 is built from 15 residues. V lost 3 bases and J lost 5, with 16 bases in between. Germline V gene sequence: CDR1 KGHSH, CDR2 LQKENI.

This clone has only a few counts. The J gene is TRBJ2-2, the V gene TRBV21-1; TRBD1, the table's D call, was not compared with the DNA. TRBV21-1 is a recognized pseudogene. The CDR3 runs 16 residues. In DNA form, the CDR3 reads TGTGCCAGCAGCAAAGTTCAACCAGAGAACACCGGGGAGCTGTTTTTT. Protein: CASSKVQPENTGELFF.